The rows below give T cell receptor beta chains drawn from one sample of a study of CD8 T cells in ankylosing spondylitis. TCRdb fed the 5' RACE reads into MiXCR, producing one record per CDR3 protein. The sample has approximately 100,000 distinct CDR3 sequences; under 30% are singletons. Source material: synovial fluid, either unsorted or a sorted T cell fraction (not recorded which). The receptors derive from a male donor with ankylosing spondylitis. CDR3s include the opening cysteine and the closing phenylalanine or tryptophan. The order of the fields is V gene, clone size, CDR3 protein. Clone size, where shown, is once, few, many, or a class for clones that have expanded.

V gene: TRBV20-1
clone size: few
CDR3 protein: CSARDSGEWATDTQYF

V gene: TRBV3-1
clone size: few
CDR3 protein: CASSQGQMNYGYTF

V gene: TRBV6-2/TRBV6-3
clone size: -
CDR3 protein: CASRGRTGELFF

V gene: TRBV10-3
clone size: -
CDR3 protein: CAISATWVNEQYF

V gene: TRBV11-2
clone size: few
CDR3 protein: CASSETGELFF

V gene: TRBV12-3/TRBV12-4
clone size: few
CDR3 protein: CASRRLAGGQSEQFF

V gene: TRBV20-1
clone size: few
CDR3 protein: CSARVTSDTQYF

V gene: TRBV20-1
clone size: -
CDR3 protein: CSARTGTSALAYNEQFF

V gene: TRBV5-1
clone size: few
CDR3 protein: CASSLRFEETQYF

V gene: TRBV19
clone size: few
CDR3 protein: CASSIPPRQFF

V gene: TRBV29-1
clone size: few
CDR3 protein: CSARDADVAFF

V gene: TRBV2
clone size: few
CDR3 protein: CASSPAVTDYEQYF

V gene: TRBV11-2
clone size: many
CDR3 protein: CASSFGLFNTEAFF

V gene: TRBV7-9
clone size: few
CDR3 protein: CASSPPWRERTYNEQFF